The entry below describes one TCR beta chain. Antigen unknown. The data are from a study of cytomegalovirus exposure and HLA in healthy donors. Study as a whole: From roughly 180 million T cells, an earlier analysis saw some 120 million unique TCR beta sequences.

Primers included in the PCR were 60 Vbeta and 13 Jbeta primers. Method: immunoSEQ multiplex PCR; TCRdb's copy keeps in-frame clones and lacks some. The profile shows 120,000 to 150,000 clones, 65% to 85% of them singletons. Findings of the study overall: Researchers reported from a later analysis that most CMV-associated TCR beta chains appeared HLA-restricted.

The sample taken for sequencing was PBMCs. The origin of this receptor is a man younger than 35 in good health and CMV-seronegative.

The CDR3 loop reads CASSLHARYNEQFF. In nucleotides, the CDR3 is TGCGCCAGCAGCTTGCACGCGAGATACAATGAGCAGTTCTTC. The chain recombines TRBV5-1 with TRBJ2-1; D not resolved. The germline V gene has CDR1 SGHRS and CDR2 YFSETQ. With 1 base removed from V and 4 bases from J, the gap between germline ends came to 9 bases. This CDR3 has 14 amino acids. Full variable domain (rest looked up from reference TRBV5-1 and TRBJ2-1): KAGVTQTPRYLIKTRGQQVTLSCSPISGHRSVSWYQQTPGQGLQFLFEYFSETQRNKGNFPGRFSGRQFSNSRSEMNVSTLELGDSALYLCASSLHARYNEQFFGPGTRLTVL.